This T cell receptor (beta chain) appears in the sequencing data of a study of vaccination and CD4 T cells after COVID-19. Indicated treatment: roughly 10-day PBMC culture with coronavirus spike peptide pools or control peptides (ViraFEST assay). Peptide pool stimulation in ViraFEST expanded antigen-specific T cells, whose TCRs were then sequenced. Once obtained from cultured CD4+ T cells, the DNA was sequenced using the Oncomine TCR Beta short-read assay. TCRdb re-derived calls from the PCR reads in MiXCR, one entry per CDR3 protein. The sample yields more than 2,500 distinct CDR3 sequences, about 34% seen once. The CDR3 spans 12 residues. V gave up 5 bases and J gave up 2 bases, with 5 bases separating them. CDR1 is MDHEN and CDR2 is SYDVKM in the germline V gene. On this clonotype: Its antigen is still unknown.

The rearrangement uses TRBV28 and TRBJ2-3, with unresolved D. Specimen: CD4+ T cells from blood, cultured in vitro. This clonotype originated in a human donor who had recovered from COVID-19. Here the CDR3 DNA reads TGTGCCAGCAGTACCCCCACAGATACGCAGTATTTT. Amino acids: CASSTPTDTQYF.